This T cell receptor (beta chain) appears in the sequencing data of a study of cytomegalovirus exposure and HLA in healthy donors. In the study overall: The study's early data release held roughly 91 million unique TCRs from HLA-typed donors.

The primer mix had 60 Vbeta and 13 Jbeta primers. Method: immunoSEQ multiplex PCR; TCRdb's copy keeps in-frame clones and lacks some. The sample's table shows roughly 55,000 clones. The germline V gene encodes CDR1 MNHNY and CDR2 SVGAGI (reference sequence). This CDR3 has 15 residues. Losses at the gene ends were 4 bases for V and 3 bases for J; bases not matched to a gene: 8. Notes on the study in general: Presence/absence analysis assumed near-uniform sequencing depth across donors.

Concerning this clone itself: Antigen unknown.

This clonotype originated in a man aged 50 or older in good health and CMV-seropositive. Input material: PBMCs. The chain employs TRBV6-6 and TRBJ2-7, with 8 bases identical to TRBD1. CDR3 protein: CASSSKNTGGYEQYF. The CDR3 DNA is TGTGCCAGCAGTTCTAAAAATACAGGGGGCTACGAGCAGTACTTC.